The T cell receptor beta chain described here comes from a study of CD8 T cells in Susac syndrome (dated by TCRdb to between 2017 and 2020). Notes on the research overall: Whether CD8+ T cell activation and differentiation in Susac syndrome was antigen driven was tested using repertoire sequencing. The clonality of the CD8+ T cell repertoire was compared across about 12 healthy donors, roughly 14 Susac syndrome patients and around 16 multiple sclerosis patients. General study outcomes and caveats: The TCR sequencing and HLA analysis was acknowledged to have included a relatively small number of individuals.

Turning to this clonotype: It has no known antigen specificity. The input lacks base qualities; no much larger clone sits a single base away.

The CDR3, cysteine through phenylalanine, is 15 amino acids long. The retained sequence is limited to the CDR3, 45 bases, with the frame set at the first base. Deletion took 5 bases off V and 4 bases off J, with a span of 18 bases between the germline ends. From a lookup of the germline V gene, CDR1 and CDR2 are SGDLS and YYNGEE. High-throughput TCR beta sequencing profiled peripheral blood CD8+ and CD4+ T cells from healthy donors, Susac syndrome patients and multiple sclerosis patients. Multiple sclerosis controls were treatment-naive patients with stable or active relapsing-remitting disease fulfilling revised McDonald criteria. Bulk CD8+ and CD4+ T cells were purified by magnetic negative isolation, whereas CD8+ TEMRA cells were enriched by FACS. Blood was drawn into EDTA tubes, processed within 24 hours, and PBMCs were isolated by density gradient centrifugation. PBMCs destined for TCR sequencing were cryopreserved in liquid nitrogen and later thawed in a 37 °C water bath. The sorted or isolated CD4+, CD8+ and CD8+ TEMRA cells had a purity of 90% or higher.

RNA was extracted using the RNeasy kit, and roughly 0.45 to 1 microgram was reverse transcribed with random hexamers. TCR beta CDR3 regions were amplified with the immunoSEQ multiplex PCR assay covering 54 Vbeta and 13 Jbeta segments. PCR amplification bias was corrected using a synthetic template baseline for primer optimization and computational correction. As for the original processing: Only productive sequences were kept, with reads annotated to V, D and J genes according to IMGT and analyzed in immunoSEQ Analyzer. To calculate clonality, Shannon entropy was normalized by log2 of the number of productive unique sequences and then subtracted from one. Public and private clones were assessed among the 100 most prevalent clones of each patient and control. Clones were defined as Susac-specific if absent from the healthy and MS cohorts, from 900 to 1,200 published viral clones and from other ImmuneACCESS disease sequences. In-frame beta chains were kept once TCRdb had trimmed the public reads at Q25 with fastp and called clones with MiXCR. One record per CDR3 amino acid sequence lists the most common genes and DNA. TCRdb, not the original authors, processed these V and J calls. This sample lists 65,000 to 80,000 distinct CDR3 sequences; 90% to 95% were detected once. 0.5% to 0.6% of the sample rests with the top ten.

Sequenced material: CD8+ T cells from PBMCs. Here the chain combines TRBV9 and TRBJ1-1; a confident D gene designation cannot be given. This clonotype originated in a human donor with multiple sclerosis. The DNA reads TGTGCCAGCAGGCGGGGTATTGATTTGGGCACTGAAGCTTTCTTT. This yields the protein CASRRGIDLGTEAFF.